This TCR beta chain is drawn from a study of cytomegalovirus exposure and HLA in healthy donors. Study-level findings and limits: In a later analysis, HLA-associated beta chains showed higher expansion and lower generation probabilities than comparable chains. In a later analysis, a missense DCLRE1C variant was linked to TCR beta V- and J-gene trimming. The CMV antigen specificity of a few CMV-associated chains was confirmed through in vitro analysis.

Per germline, CDR1 SEHNR and CDR2 FQNEAQ (reference sequence). V was pared by 7 bases and J by 8 bases, with 18 bases between. There are 14 residues in the CDR3. The donors comprised healthy bone marrow donors. In the PCR, 60 Vbeta and 13 Jbeta primers were used. Profiling relied on immunoSEQ multiplex PCR, and the TCRdb table lists in-frame clones only, not all of them. The sample totals approximately 80,000 clones; its top ten clones hold 3.8%. As for this clone: Its antigen is unidentified.

The chain links TRBV7-9 to TRBJ2-1; D might be TRBD1 (6 bases). Sequencing was performed on PBMCs. The sequence was obtained from a man aged 18-30 years in good health and CMV-seropositive. CDR3 protein: CASNLDHRDDEQFF. Written as DNA, the CDR3 is TGTGCCAGCAACCTTGACCACAGGGACGATGAGCAGTTCTTC.